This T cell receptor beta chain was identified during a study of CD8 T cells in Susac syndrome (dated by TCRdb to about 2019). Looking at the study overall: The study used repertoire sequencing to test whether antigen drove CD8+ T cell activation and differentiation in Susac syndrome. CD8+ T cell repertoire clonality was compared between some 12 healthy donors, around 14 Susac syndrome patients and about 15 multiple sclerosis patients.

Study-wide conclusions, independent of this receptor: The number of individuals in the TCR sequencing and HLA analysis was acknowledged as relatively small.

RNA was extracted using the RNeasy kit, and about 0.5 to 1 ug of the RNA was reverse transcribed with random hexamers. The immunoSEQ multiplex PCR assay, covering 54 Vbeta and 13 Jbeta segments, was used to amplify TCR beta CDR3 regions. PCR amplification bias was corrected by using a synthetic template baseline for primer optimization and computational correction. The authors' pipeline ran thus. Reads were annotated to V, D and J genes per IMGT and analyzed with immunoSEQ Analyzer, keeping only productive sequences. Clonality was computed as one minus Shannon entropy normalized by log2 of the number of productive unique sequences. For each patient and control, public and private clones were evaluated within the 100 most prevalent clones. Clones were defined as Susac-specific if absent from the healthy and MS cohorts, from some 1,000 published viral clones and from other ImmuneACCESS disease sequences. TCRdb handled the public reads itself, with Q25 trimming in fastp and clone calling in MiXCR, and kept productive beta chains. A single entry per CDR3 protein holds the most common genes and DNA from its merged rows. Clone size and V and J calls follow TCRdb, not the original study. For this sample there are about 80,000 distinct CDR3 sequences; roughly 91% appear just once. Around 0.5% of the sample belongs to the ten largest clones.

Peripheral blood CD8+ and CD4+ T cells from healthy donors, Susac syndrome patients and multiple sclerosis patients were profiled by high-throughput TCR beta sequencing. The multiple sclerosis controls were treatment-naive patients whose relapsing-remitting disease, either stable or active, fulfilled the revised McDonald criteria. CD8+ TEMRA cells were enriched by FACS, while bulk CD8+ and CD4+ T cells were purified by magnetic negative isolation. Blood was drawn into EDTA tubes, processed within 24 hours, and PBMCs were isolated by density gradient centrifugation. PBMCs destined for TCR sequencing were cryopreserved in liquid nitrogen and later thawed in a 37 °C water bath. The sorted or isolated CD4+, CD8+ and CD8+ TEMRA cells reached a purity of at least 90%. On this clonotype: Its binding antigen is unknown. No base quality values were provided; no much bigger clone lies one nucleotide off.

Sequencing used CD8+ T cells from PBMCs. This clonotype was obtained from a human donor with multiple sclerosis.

The CDR3 here reads CASSYRLTRDSYEQYF. The base sequence is TGTGCCAGCAGCTACCGCCTGACTAGGGACAGCTACGAGCAGTACTTC. The rearrangement joined TRBV5-4 to TRBJ2-7; TRBD1 could be the D gene, as 7 bases match. CDR1 and CDR2, per the germline V gene (reference sequence), are SGHNT and YYREEE. Taken from cysteine to phenylalanine, the CDR3 has 16 residues. Only CDR3 DNA remains: 48 bases, in frame from the first base. V is reduced by 3 bases and J by 3 bases, leaving a spacing of 19 bases between them.